One sample yielded the 8 T cell receptor beta chains listed below, sequenced in a study of control samples from healthy donors and cancer patients (dated by TCRdb to the early 2020s). The method behind the library was the immunoSEQ multiplex PCR assay. The table comes from immuneACCESS by way of TCRdb, which keeps in-frame sequences with V and J called. Part of the clones is missing from these tables; in studies checked, under half for an unresolved V gene and the rest for unknown reasons. This sample has about 80,000 clones in its table, and 70% to 90% of those were observed once. Of the sample, about 7.4% is held by the ten largest clones. Sequencing used blood. These receptors originate from an older woman in good health.

The rearrangement uses TRBV6-1 and TRBJ1-5; 11 bases line up with TRBD1. The CDR3 consists of 17 residues. CDR1 and CDR2 from the germline V gene are MNHNS and SASEGT. The trim removed 3 bases at V and 2 bases at J, leaving 6 bases unmatched. In DNA, the CDR3 is TGTGCCAGCAGTGAGCGGGGACAGGGGGGGGGCAATCAGCCCCAGCATTTT. This encodes CASSERGQGGGNQPQHF.

V usage is TRBV5-4 and J usage is TRBJ1-4; 7 nucleotides match TRBD1. J was trimmed by 4 bases and V by 4 bases; bases with no gene match: 10. The CDR3 is 16 amino acids. Germline loops: CDR1 SGHNT, CDR2 YYREEE (reference sequence). This CDR3 reads CASSPMTGTDNEKLFF. For the CDR3, the DNA is TGTGCCAGCAGCCCGATGACTGGGACAGATAATGAAAAACTGTTTTTT.

The V and J genes are TRBV2 and TRBJ1-1, with 7 bases fitting TRBD1. J was trimmed by 11 bases and V by 5 bases; bases with no gene match: 8. The CDR3 spans 12 residues. Germline V gene lookup returns CDR1 SNHLY and CDR2 FYNNEI. The CDR3 DNA reads as TGTGCCAGCAGTATGGACAGGCAGTCGGCTTTCTTT. It yields the protein CASSMDRQSAFF.

This chain uses TRBV28 with TRBJ2-1, with a possible D match to TRBD2 (5 bases). The CDR3 loop spans 19 amino acids. Trimming removed 2 bases from V and 0 bases from J, with 20 bases in between. From germline, CDR1 is MDHEN and CDR2 SYDVKM. As DNA, the CDR3 is TGTGCCAGCAGTTTAGGTCAGGTATTTAGCGATCTCTCCTACAATGAGCAGTTCTTC. It translates to CASSLGQVFSDLSYNEQFF.

This chain joins TRBV14 and TRBJ1-2; D may be TRBD1 (5 bases). This CDR3 spans 12 amino acids. Germline V gene lookup returns CDR1 SGHDN and CDR2 FVKESK. V was pared by 8 bases and J by 9 bases, with 16 bases between. The CDR3 coding sequence is TGTGCCAGCGCAATAGGGACGACGAGCTACACCTTC. It is translated as CASAIGTTSYTF.

The rearrangement links TRBV28 to TRBJ2-4, with a tentative D call TRBD1 (6 bases). V dropped 3 bases and J dropped 8 bases, with 11 bases sitting between them. This CDR3 is built from 13 residues. Germline-derived CDR1 and CDR2 are MDHEN and SYDVKM. The CDR3 DNA sequence: TGTGCCAGCAGTTTGGGGGCCGCAGACATTCAGTACTTC. It codes for CASSLGAADIQYF.

The chain joins TRBV12-5 to TRBJ1-1; D call uncertain. V shed 5 bases and J shed 8 bases, with 6 bases lying between them. The CDR3 runs to 10 residues. CDR1 and CDR2 from the germline V gene are LGHNT and FRNRAP. CDR3 nucleotides: TGTGCTAGTGGTAGGTCCGAAGCTTTCTTT. Its translation: CASGRSEAFF.

The chain uses TRBV6-5 and TRBJ2-5, with 7 bases that match TRBD2. Germline CDR1 MNHEY, CDR2 SVGAGI. J was trimmed by 2 bases and V by 4 bases; bases with no gene match: 7. The CDR3 has 15 amino acids. The CDR3 protein is CASSSAGAGQETQYF. The CDR3 DNA reads TGTGCCAGCAGTTCCGCGGGAGCGGGGCAAGAGACCCAGTACTTC.